Listed below are T cell receptor beta chains from one sample, sequenced in a study of cytomegalovirus exposure and HLA in healthy donors. Clones were sequenced by immunoSEQ multiplex PCR, and TCRdb holds only the in-frame ones, with some missing. The sample includes about 120,000 clones, 89% of them seen just once. The specimen was PBMCs. The receptors stem from a woman aged 18-29 years in good health and CMV-seronegative. The CDR3 runs from the conserved cysteine through the conserved F or W. Each record gives: V gene, J gene, D gene, clone size, CDR3 protein, CDR3 DNA. A D gene is named only where the DNA matches it firmly. Size tells how often a clone was seen (once, few, many) or the class of an expanded clone, and some rows leave it out.

v_call: TRBV30; j_call: TRBJ1-1; d_call: NA; clone_size: NA; cdr3_aa: CAWSVSSGFNTEAFF; cdr3_nt: TGTGCCTGGAGTGTCTCCTCAGGTTTTAACACTGAAGCTTTCTTT
v_call: TRBV19; j_call: TRBJ2-3; d_call: TRBD2; clone_size: NA; cdr3_aa: CASSTWTSGTDTQYF; cdr3_nt: TGTGCCAGTAGTACGTGGACTAGTGGTACAGATACGCAGTATTTT
v_call: TRBV30; j_call: TRBJ1-4; d_call: TRBD1; clone_size: once; cdr3_aa: CAWSVGGQGSEKLFF; cdr3_nt: TGTGCCTGGAGTGTAGGGGGACAGGGAAGTGAAAAACTGTTTTTT
v_call: TRBV5-5; j_call: TRBJ2-7; d_call: TRBD2; clone_size: NA; cdr3_aa: CASSLTSGGYEQYF; cdr3_nt: TGTGCCAGCAGCTTGACTAGCGGAGGGTACGAGCAGTACTTC
v_call: TRBV6-1; j_call: TRBJ2-7; d_call: TRBD1; clone_size: few; cdr3_aa: CASRRDRDYEQYF; cdr3_nt: TGTGCCAGCAGGCGGGACAGGGACTACGAGCAGTACTTC
v_call: TRBV13; j_call: TRBJ1-2; d_call: NA; clone_size: NA; cdr3_aa: CASSLGLARGNYGYTF; cdr3_nt: TGTGCCAGCAGCTTAGGCCTGGCCAGGGGAAACTATGGCTACACCTTC
v_call: TRBV4-2; j_call: TRBJ2-7; d_call: TRBD2; clone_size: NA; cdr3_aa: CASSAAERAGGGYEQYF; cdr3_nt: TGTGCCAGCAGCGCCGCCGAGCGGGCGGGAGGGGGATACGAGCAGTACTTC
v_call: TRBV18; j_call: TRBJ2-7; d_call: NA; clone_size: NA; cdr3_aa: CASSPQGTSYEQYF; cdr3_nt: TGTGCCAGCTCACCGCAGGGAACCTCCTACGAGCAGTACTTC
v_call: TRBV2; j_call: TRBJ2-1; d_call: NA; clone_size: NA; cdr3_aa: CASSEQGSYNEQFF; cdr3_nt: TGTGCCAGCAGTGAACAGGGGTCCTACAATGAGCAGTTCTTC
v_call: TRBV6-1; j_call: TRBJ1-2; d_call: NA; clone_size: NA; cdr3_aa: CASSELERRAYGYTF; cdr3_nt: TGTGCCAGCAGTGAACTTGAACGGAGAGCCTATGGCTACACCTTC
v_call: TRBV14; j_call: TRBJ1-2; d_call: TRBD1; clone_size: NA; cdr3_aa: CASSQDGTDYGYTF; cdr3_nt: TGTGCCAGCAGCCAAGATGGGACAGACTATGGCTACACCTTC
v_call: TRBV14; j_call: TRBJ2-7; d_call: NA; clone_size: few; cdr3_aa: CASSPWTGTYEQYF; cdr3_nt: TGTGCCAGCAGCCCCTGGACTGGGACCTACGAGCAGTACTTC
v_call: TRBV29-1; j_call: TRBJ1-4; d_call: TRBD1; clone_size: NA; cdr3_aa: CSVGAGGKEKLFF; cdr3_nt: TGCAGCGTTGGGGCAGGGGGCAAGGAAAAACTGTTTTTT
v_call: TRBV12-5; j_call: TRBJ2-1; d_call: NA; clone_size: NA; cdr3_aa: CASGLLYNEQFF; cdr3_nt: TGTGCTAGTGGTCTATTATACAATGAGCAGTTCTTC
v_call: TRBV6-5; j_call: TRBJ1-5; d_call: NA; clone_size: once; cdr3_aa: CASSAGGHQPQHF; cdr3_nt: TGTGCCAGCAGCGCAGGTGGCCATCAGCCCCAGCATTTT
v_call: TRBV19; j_call: TRBJ2-3; d_call: NA; clone_size: once; cdr3_aa: CASSIRRGRGEDTQYF; cdr3_nt: TGTGCCAGTAGTATCCGACGTGGCAGGGGGGAAGATACGCAGTATTTT
v_call: TRBV15; j_call: TRBJ1-5; d_call: NA; clone_size: NA; cdr3_aa: CATSRVPREPQHF; cdr3_nt: TGTGCCACCAGCAGAGTCCCCAGGGAGCCCCAGCATTTT
v_call: TRBV18; j_call: TRBJ1-2; d_call: TRBD1; clone_size: NA; cdr3_aa: CASSPKGQGNNYGYTF; cdr3_nt: TGTGCCAGCTCACCAAAGGGACAGGGCAACAACTATGGCTACACCTTC
v_call: TRBV11-3; j_call: TRBJ2-3; d_call: NA; clone_size: NA; cdr3_aa: CASSLGSYTDTQYF; cdr3_nt: TGTGCCAGCAGCTTAGGCAGTTACACAGATACGCAGTATTTT
v_call: TRBV7-9; j_call: TRBJ2-7; d_call: TRBD1; clone_size: NA; cdr3_aa: CASSLGQGRNEQYF; cdr3_nt: TGTGCCAGCAGCTTAGGACAGGGGAGGAACGAGCAGTACTTC
v_call: TRBV2; j_call: TRBJ2-1; d_call: NA; clone_size: NA; cdr3_aa: CASRISGYNEQFF; cdr3_nt: TGTGCCAGCAGAATTTCGGGCTACAATGAGCAGTTCTTC
v_call: TRBV5-4; j_call: TRBJ2-7; d_call: TRBD2; clone_size: NA; cdr3_aa: CASSYERTSGDPYEQYF; cdr3_nt: TGTGCCAGCAGCTACGAACGGACTAGCGGGGACCCCTACGAGCAGTACTTC
v_call: TRBV28; j_call: TRBJ2-5; d_call: TRBD1; clone_size: once; cdr3_aa: CASSSWGTEVRTQYF; cdr3_nt: TGTGCCAGCAGTTCCTGGGGGACAGAAGTACGTACCCAGTACTTC
v_call: TRBV11-2; j_call: TRBJ2-1; d_call: NA; clone_size: NA; cdr3_aa: CASSSPRGIKEQFF; cdr3_nt: TGTGCCAGCAGCTCACCCCGCGGGATAAAGGAGCAGTTCTTC
v_call: TRBV19; j_call: TRBJ1-5; d_call: TRBD1; clone_size: NA; cdr3_aa: CASSIGQGGQPQHF; cdr3_nt: TGTGCCAGTAGTATCGGACAGGGGGGTCAGCCCCAGCATTTT
v_call: TRBV21-1; j_call: TRBJ2-7; d_call: NA; clone_size: NA; cdr3_aa: CASSPWETSPHEQYF; cdr3_nt: TGTGCCAGCAGCCCCTGGGAAACTAGTCCCCACGAGCAGTACTTC
v_call: TRBV7-9; j_call: TRBJ2-1; d_call: NA; clone_size: NA; cdr3_aa: CASSTLPGLTNEQFF; cdr3_nt: TGTGCCAGCAGCACCCTCCCGGGACTGACAAATGAGCAGTTCTTC
v_call: TRBV7-2; j_call: TRBJ2-1; d_call: NA; clone_size: NA; cdr3_aa: CASSLSRGNNEQFF; cdr3_nt: TGTGCCAGCAGCTTAAGTAGGGGAAACAATGAGCAGTTCTTC
v_call: TRBV4-2; j_call: TRBJ2-5; d_call: NA; clone_size: NA; cdr3_aa: CASSQGGLAKTQYF; cdr3_nt: TGTGCCAGCAGCCAAGGGGGACTGGCGAAGACCCAGTACTTC
v_call: TRBV9; j_call: TRBJ1-4; d_call: TRBD1; clone_size: NA; cdr3_aa: CASSVAPTGANEKLFF; cdr3_nt: TGTGCCAGCAGCGTAGCCCCAACAGGGGCTAATGAAAAACTGTTTTTT
v_call: TRBV7-2; j_call: TRBJ2-7; d_call: NA; clone_size: NA; cdr3_aa: CASSQGLSIYEQYF; cdr3_nt: TGTGCCAGCAGCCAGGGACTGAGTATCTACGAGCAGTACTTC
v_call: TRBV11-2; j_call: TRBJ1-1; d_call: NA; clone_size: NA; cdr3_aa: CASSLTPGGDTEAFF; cdr3_nt: TGTGCCAGCAGCCTAACGCCGGGGGGGGACACTGAAGCTTTCTTT
v_call: TRBV5-1; j_call: TRBJ2-2; d_call: NA; clone_size: NA; cdr3_aa: CASSLLALGTGELFF; cdr3_nt: TGCGCCAGCAGCCTCCTAGCGTTGGGAACCGGGGAGCTGTTTTTT
v_call: TRBV30; j_call: TRBJ1-1; d_call: NA; clone_size: NA; cdr3_aa: CAWTIFGGNTEAFF; cdr3_nt: TGTGCCTGGACTATATTCGGGGGGAACACTGAAGCTTTCTTT
v_call: TRBV11-3; j_call: TRBJ1-2; d_call: NA; clone_size: NA; cdr3_aa: CASSRGIEDGYTF; cdr3_nt: TGTGCCAGCAGCCGAGGGATTGAGGATGGCTACACCTTC
v_call: TRBV6-5; j_call: TRBJ2-3; d_call: NA; clone_size: NA; cdr3_aa: CASTSEGELTDTQYF; cdr3_nt: TGTGCCAGCACCTCCGAGGGGGAGCTCACAGATACGCAGTATTTT
v_call: TRBV5-6; j_call: TRBJ1-4; d_call: NA; clone_size: NA; cdr3_aa: CASSLISNEKLFF; cdr3_nt: TGTGCCAGCAGCTTGATCAGTAATGAAAAACTGTTTTTT
v_call: TRBV4-1; j_call: TRBJ2-1; d_call: TRBD1; clone_size: NA; cdr3_aa: CASSAGTGFGNEQFF; cdr3_nt: TGCGCCAGCAGCGCCGGGACAGGGTTCGGCAATGAGCAGTTCTTC
v_call: TRBV4-1; j_call: TRBJ2-3; d_call: TRBD1; clone_size: NA; cdr3_aa: CASSSRGQGWTDTQYF; cdr3_nt: TGCGCCAGCAGCTCGAGGGGGCAGGGGTGGACAGATACGCAGTATTTT
v_call: TRBV4-2; j_call: TRBJ1-1; d_call: TRBD1; clone_size: NA; cdr3_aa: CASSQGPDRVNTEAFF; cdr3_nt: TGTGCCAGCAGCCAGGGGCCGGACAGGGTGAACACTGAAGCTTTCTTT
v_call: TRBV7-6; j_call: TRBJ2-5; d_call: TRBD2; clone_size: NA; cdr3_aa: CASSQVLAGGGETQYF; cdr3_nt: TGTGCCAGCAGCCAGGTGCTAGCGGGAGGGGGGGAGACCCAGTACTTC
v_call: TRBV4-1; j_call: TRBJ2-6; d_call: NA; clone_size: NA; cdr3_aa: CASSQTLLRTVSLGANVLTF; cdr3_nt: TGCGCCAGCAGCCAAACCCTTCTGAGGACAGTTTCTCTTGGGGCCAACGTCCTGACTTTC
v_call: TRBV7-9; j_call: TRBJ2-7; d_call: NA; clone_size: NA; cdr3_aa: CASSQGQTYEQYF; cdr3_nt: TGTGCCAGCAGCCAGGGGCAGACCTACGAGCAGTACTTC
v_call: TRBV7-9; j_call: TRBJ1-5; d_call: NA; clone_size: once; cdr3_aa: CASSSEGGQPQHF; cdr3_nt: TGTGCCAGCAGCTCCGAGGGGGGGCAGCCCCAGCATTTT
v_call: TRBV27; j_call: TRBJ1-2; d_call: TRBD1; clone_size: few; cdr3_aa: CASRLQGEDGYTF; cdr3_nt: TGTGCCAGCAGATTACAGGGGGAGGATGGCTACACCTTC